The entry that follows covers one T cell receptor beta chain sequence. Its antigen remains unknown. The sample comes from a study of identical twins. Study-wide points: Out-of-frame alpha sequences common to twins were enriched for low generation probability. Memory repertoires showed no such pattern, whereas abundant cord blood beta clonotypes carried fewer insertions.

Germline V gene lookup returns CDR1 SGHRS and CDR2 YFSETQ. Unmatched junction bases numbered 6, after V lost 5 bases and J lost 4 bases. This CDR3 is built from 14 residues. TCRdb re-derived calls from the 5' RACE reads in MiXCR, one entry per CDR3 protein. The table lists 450,000 or so distinct CDR3 sequences, around 24% of them singletons. These same data were also listed under a study on T cells expressing NK-cell markers. As that study records: Sorted CD3+CD56-NKG2C+, CD3+CD56+NKG2C- and CD3+CD56+NKG2C+ T cells were the source of the TCR beta repertoires. The sequencing cohort of eight donors included seven HCMV-seropositive individuals and one seronegative individual.

The sequence derives from a woman aged 18-30 years in good health. V and J are TRBV5-1 and TRBJ1-1, with TRBD1 matching 9 bases. Sequenced input: CD4+ T cells sorted from blood. This chain's CDR3 is CASRPADRGTEAFF. CDR3 nucleotides: TGCGCCAGCAGACCCGCGGACAGGGGCACTGAAGCTTTCTTT.